A selection of T cell receptor beta chains follows, all from one sample in a study of spatial heterogeneity in lung cancer. TCRdb itself ran the 5' RACE reads through MiXCR, one entry per CDR3 protein. The top ten clones hold roughly 17% of a sample with about 120,000 distinct CDR3 sequences, 12% of them seen once. Sequencing used PBMCs, obtained at follow-up. These receptors all stem from a male donor with early-stage non-small cell lung cancer. Both conserved end residues are part of each CDR3. Fields, in order: D gene, J gene, V gene, clone size, CDR3 protein, CDR3 DNA. The D gene is left open where the match is weak. Clone size is shown for a subset of rows, as once, few, many or a class of expanded clone.

NA,TRBJ2-7,TRBV6-2/TRBV6-3,many,CASSPSGGYEQYF,TGTGCCAGCAGTCCCTCAGGGGGGTACGAGCAGTACTTC
NA,TRBJ2-3,TRBV7-2,NA,CASSLASTPGGDTQYF,TGTGCCAGCAGCTTAGCGTCTACTCCTGGGGGAGATACGCAGTATTTT
NA,TRBJ1-2,TRBV12-3/TRBV12-4,NA,CASREGFYGYTF,TGTGCCAGCAGAGAGGGTTTCTATGGCTACACCTTC
NA,TRBJ2-1,TRBV2,NA,CASSPGGAGEQFF,TGTGCCAGCAGTCCGGGTGGGGCTGGTGAGCAGTTCTTC
NA,TRBJ2-1,TRBV4-3,few,CASSQQDPEEEQFF,TGCGCCAGCAGCCAACAGGATCCCGAGGAGGAGCAGTTCTTC
NA,TRBJ2-3,TRBV11-2,NA,CASTLEWRTDTQYF,TGTGCCAGCACCCTAGAATGGCGCACAGATACGCAGTATTTT
NA,TRBJ2-5,TRBV27,few,CASSPGIWETQYF,TGTGCCAGCAGTCCAGGGATCTGGGAGACCCAGTACTTC
NA,TRBJ2-7,TRBV20-1,few,CSAPRDIGPYEQYF,TGCAGTGCTCCCAGGGACATAGGACCCTACGAGCAGTACTTC
NA,TRBJ2-5,TRBV6-5,NA,CASSSKGRPGQETQYF,TGTGCCAGCAGTTCTAAGGGGAGGCCAGGCCAAGAGACCCAGTACTTC
NA,TRBJ1-5,TRBV20-1,NA,CSASGGQPQHF,TGCAGTGCTAGTGGCGGTCAGCCCCAGCATTTT
NA,TRBJ2-3,TRBV20-1,many,CSNRGTFTDTQYF,TGCAGTAATCGTGGAACTTTCACAGATACGCAGTATTTT
NA,TRBJ1-6,TRBV7-2,few,CASSLQGLSGSPLHF,TGTGCCAGCAGCTTACAGGGCCTGAGTGGTTCACCCCTCCACTTT
NA,TRBJ2-4,TRBV20-1,many,CSARWQGRDIQYF,TGCAGTGCTAGGTGGCAGGGAAGGGACATTCAGTACTTC